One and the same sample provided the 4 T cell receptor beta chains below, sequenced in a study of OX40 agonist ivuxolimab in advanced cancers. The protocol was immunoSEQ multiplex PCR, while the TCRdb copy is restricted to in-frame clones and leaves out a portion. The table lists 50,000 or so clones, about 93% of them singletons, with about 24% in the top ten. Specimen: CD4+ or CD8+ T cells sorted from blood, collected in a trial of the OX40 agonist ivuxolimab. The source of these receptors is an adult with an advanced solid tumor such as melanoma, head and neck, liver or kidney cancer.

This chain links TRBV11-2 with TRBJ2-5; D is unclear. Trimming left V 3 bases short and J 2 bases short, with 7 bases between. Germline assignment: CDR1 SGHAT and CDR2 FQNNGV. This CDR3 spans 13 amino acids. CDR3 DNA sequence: TGTGCCAGCAGCTTCACAGCGCAAGAGACCCAGTACTTC. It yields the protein CASSFTAQETQYF.

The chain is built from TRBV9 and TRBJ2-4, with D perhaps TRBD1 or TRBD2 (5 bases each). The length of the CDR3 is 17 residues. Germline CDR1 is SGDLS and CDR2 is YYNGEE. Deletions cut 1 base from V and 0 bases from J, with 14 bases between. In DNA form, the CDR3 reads TGTGCCAGCAGCGTATCCGGGGCCCCCTTAGCCAAAAACATTCAGTACTTC. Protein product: CASSVSGAPLAKNIQYF.

CDR3 sequence reads: CASTQHLDSTDTQYF. The CDR3 bases are TGTGCCAGCACCCAACACCTAGATTCCACAGATACGCAGTATTTT. The J gene is TRBJ2-3, the V gene TRBV6-6, with no clear D. V shed 7 bases and J shed 2 bases, with 16 bases lying between them. The CDR3 spans 15 residues. CDR1 MNHNY and CDR2 SVGAGI come from the germline V gene (reference sequence).

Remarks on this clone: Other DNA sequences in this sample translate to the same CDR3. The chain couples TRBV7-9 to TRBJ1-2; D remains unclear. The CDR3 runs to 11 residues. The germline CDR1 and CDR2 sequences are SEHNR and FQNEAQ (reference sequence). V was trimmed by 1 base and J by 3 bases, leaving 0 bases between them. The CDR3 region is CASSLDYGYTF. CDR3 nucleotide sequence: TGTGCCAGCAGCTTAGACTATGGCTACACCTTC. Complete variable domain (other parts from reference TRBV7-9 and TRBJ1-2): DTGVSQNPRHKITKRGQNVTFRCDPISEHNRLYWYRQTLGQGPEFLTYFQNEAQLEKSRLLSDRFSAERPKGSFSTLEIQRTEQGDSAMYLCASSLDYGYTFGSGTRLTVV.